This T cell receptor (beta chain) was sequenced for a study of T-cell memory formation after mild COVID-19. The J segment lost 6 bases and the V segment lost 3 bases, leaving 6 bases of the junction unmatched. Germline lookup yields CDR1 LNHNV and CDR2 YYDKDF (reference sequence). The CDR3 loop spans 14 amino acids. MiXCR, applied by TCRdb to the 5' RACE reads, yields one record per CDR3 protein. Here the sample spans approximately 270,000 distinct CDR3 sequences, about 16% being singletons. The material sequenced was PBMCs or a T cell subset sorted from them (not recorded which). The clonotype originates from a man younger than 30 who had mild COVID-19 (a few samples of this study predate the infection). Cell type and time point are not known. This chain uses TRBV15 with TRBJ2-5; 8 bases match TRBD1. DNA for the CDR3: TGTGCCACCAGCAGGGAGACAGGGGCTCAGACCCAGTACTTC. It specifies CATSRETGAQTQYF.